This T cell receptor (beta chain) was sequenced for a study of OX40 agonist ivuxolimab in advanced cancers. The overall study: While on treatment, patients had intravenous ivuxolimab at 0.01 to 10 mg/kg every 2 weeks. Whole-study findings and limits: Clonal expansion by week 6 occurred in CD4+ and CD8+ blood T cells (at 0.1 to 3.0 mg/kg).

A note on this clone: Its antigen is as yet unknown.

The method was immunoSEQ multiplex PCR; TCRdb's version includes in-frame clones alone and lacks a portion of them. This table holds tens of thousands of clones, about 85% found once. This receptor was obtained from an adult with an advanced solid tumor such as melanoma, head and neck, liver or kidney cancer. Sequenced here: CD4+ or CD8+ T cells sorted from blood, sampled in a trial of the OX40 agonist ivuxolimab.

CDR3: CASSLYPQGETEAFF. As DNA, the CDR3 is TGTGCCAGCAGTTTATACCCCCAGGGGGAAACTGAAGCTTTCTTT. The chain recombines TRBV27 with TRBJ1-1; 7 bases are shared with TRBD1. Per germline, CDR1 MNHEY and CDR2 SMNVEV (reference sequence). This CDR3 is built from 15 residues. J gave up 5 bases and V 1 base, and 7 bases lay outside the gene matches.